By share, the clone carrying this T cell receptor beta chain ranks as medium-sized (0.01 to 0.1%). Its antigen is not identified. The time point here: sample taken at primary tumor resection. Unsorted whole RNA of tumor, nontumor lung or frozen PBMC was sequenced. The sample is drawn from a study of spatial heterogeneity in lung cancer. Looking at the study overall: Matched bulk RNA-seq yielded a T cell module score, and TCR transcript counts in tumor regions correlated strongly with that score.

Using its own MiXCR run on the 5' RACE reads, TCRdb lists one record per CDR3 protein. The profile covers some 9,800 distinct CDR3 sequences, with around half appearing a single time and about 28% taken by the ten largest. Study-wide results and limits: It was found that expanded intratumoral alpha and beta TCR counts tracked tumor mutation counts. The recorded estimate of tumor T cell coverage is 6% to 9% for alpha chains and roughly 12% for beta chains.

V lost 8 bases and J lost 0, with 10 bases in between. Germline CDR1 MNHNS, CDR2 SASEGT. CDR3 length: 14 amino acids. This clonotype originated in a female donor with early-stage non-small cell lung cancer. The chain joins TRBV6-1 to TRBJ1-4; no clear D gene. Sequencing was performed on lung tumor tissue, taken at surgery. Written as DNA, the CDR3 is TGTGCCAGCTCCGACATCGCAACTAATGAAAAACTGTTTTTT. Its translation: CASSDIATNEKLFF.